The clone carrying this T cell receptor beta chain was detected once. Its antigen is as yet unknown. This CDR3 is 17 amino acids long. Trimming pared 3 bases from V and 6 bases from J, leaving 21 bases between. Germline V gene sequence: CDR1 LGHDT, CDR2 YNNKEL (reference sequence). The data stem from a study of T-cell memory formation after mild COVID-19. Study-wide findings and caveats: Pre-infection memory showed some responding clones, and this suggested that cross-reactive memory joined.

MiXCR, run by TCRdb on the 5' RACE reads, gives a single entry per CDR3 protein. The table records about 400,000 distinct CDR3 sequences, less than 25% of them present only once. The specimen was PBMCs or a T cell subset sorted from them (not recorded which). This clonotype was obtained from an adult woman who had mild COVID-19 (a few samples of this study predate the infection). Cell type and time point are not known. This rearrangement joins TRBV3-1 to TRBJ2-1, with D hard to call. The CDR3 region is CASSHPATRRRFNEQFF. In nucleotides, the CDR3 is TGTGCCAGCAGCCATCCCGCAACTCGGCGCCGGTTCAATGAGCAGTTCTTC.